The rows below give T cell receptor beta chains drawn from one sample of a study of cytomegalovirus exposure and HLA in healthy donors. Repertoires were generated with immunoSEQ multiplex PCR, while TCRdb's copy carries only in-frame clones and drops some. This table holds around 150,000 clones, around 76% found once. Sequenced: PBMCs. The receptors derive from a man aged 55 to 70 in good health and CMV-seronegative. Each CDR3 is given with its conserved first and last residue. D genes are given only for firm matches. Clone size is shown for a subset of rows, as once, few, many or a class of expanded clone.

-	-	TRBV5-5	TRBJ1-2	TGTGCCAGCAGCCCACAGGGAGCTAACTATGGCTACACCTTC	CASSPQGANYGYTF
-	-	TRBV28	TRBJ1-4	TGTGCCAGCACCTCCCGGAGAGAAAAACTGTTTTTT	CASTSRREKLFF
-	TRBD1	TRBV29-1	TRBJ2-1	TGCAGCACGGGACAGGGCCCATTGGAGCAGTTCTTC	CSTGQGPLEQFF
-	TRBD2	TRBV7-7	TRBJ2-1	TGTGCCAGCTCAACCCTAGCGGGGGGGAAAGATGAGCAGTTCTTC	CASSTLAGGKDEQFF
few	-	TRBV5-1	TRBJ2-7	TGCGCCAGCAGCTTGGCCGCGCGGGAACTCTACGAGCAGTACTTC	CASSLAARELYEQYF
-	TRBD2	TRBV7-3	TRBJ2-1	TGTGCCAGCAGCTTAACCGGGGGGGCCCCCGGCAATGAGCAGTTCTTC	CASSLTGGAPGNEQFF
few	TRBD1	TRBV28	TRBJ1-2	TGTGCCAGCAGACCCGACGCACGGGACAGGGACGGCACCTTC	CASRPDARDRDGTF
-	-	TRBV15	TRBJ1-4	TGTGCCACCAGCAGAGAATCCCGTCAAAAACTGTTTTTT	CATSRESRQKLFF
-	TRBD1	TRBV5-5	TRBJ1-5	TGTGCCAGCAGCCCCCGGGACAGTAATCAGCCCCAGCATTTT	CASSPRDSNQPQHF
few	-	TRBV11-2	TRBJ1-5	TGTGCCAGCAGCTTACCCGGGACTGGGCAGCCCCAGCATTTT	CASSLPGTGQPQHF
-	-	TRBV7-3	TRBJ1-2	TGTGCCAGCAGCCCAATGCCAGGGACTAGCGGCTACACCTTC	CASSPMPGTSGYTF
-	TRBD1	TRBV29-1	TRBJ1-2	TGCAGCGTTGGAGAGGGACAGACCTTCTACACCTTC	CSVGEGQTFYTF
-	TRBD2	TRBV14	TRBJ2-2	TGTGCCAGCAGCCAAGAGACTAGCGGGAGTTGGAACACCGGGGAGCTGTTTTTT	CASSQETSGSWNTGELFF
-	TRBD2	TRBV7-7	TRBJ2-3	TGTGCCAGCAGCCAGGGACTAGCGGGTGACGCGTGGGATACGCAGTATTTT	CASSQGLAGDAWDTQYF
-	-	TRBV7-9	TRBJ1-5	TGTTCCAGCAGCTTAGAGCAAGGGGGTATTCGGGCCCAGCATTTT	CSSSLEQGGIRAQHF
-	-	TRBV7-2	TRBJ2-5	TGTGCCAGCAGCTTAGCGAACTCCCAAGAGACCCAGTACTTC	CASSLANSQETQYF
few	TRBD1	TRBV27	TRBJ2-5	TGTGCCAGCAGTTTACGGATTTCAGGAGACAGGGGATTTCGAGAGACCCAGTACTTC	CASSLRISGDRGFRETQYF
once	TRBD1	TRBV6-5	TRBJ1-6	TGTGCCAGCAGGGCCGGGACAGGGAATAATTCACCCCTCCACTTT	CASRAGTGNNSPLHF
-	-	TRBV19	TRBJ2-7	TGTGCCAGTACCCCCGGAGGGGAAATGGCCTACGAGCAGTACTTC	CASTPGGEMAYEQYF
-	TRBD1	TRBV27	TRBJ2-3	TGTGCCAGCAAGGAACCGGGACAGGGGACAGATACGCAGTATTTT	CASKEPGQGTDTQYF
-	TRBD1	TRBV7-9	TRBJ2-7	TGTGCCAGCAGCAAGGGACAGGGACGAGACGAGCAGTACTTC	CASSKGQGRDEQYF
-	TRBD2	TRBV4-3	TRBJ2-1	TGCGCCAGCAGCCAAGACGGGGGGGGCTACAATGAGCAGTTCTTC	CASSQDGGGYNEQFF